These 22 T cell receptor beta chains were sequenced from one sample in a study of blood T cell repertoires in COVID-19. Generated by immunoSEQ multiplex PCR, the TCRdb table keeps only in-frame clones and is missing some. This sample has 95,000 to 150,000 clones, with 85% found just once. Source material: peripheral blood. The receptors were sampled from an elderly man with acute or convalescent COVID-19.

The genes are TRBV7-3 and TRBJ2-1; tentatively, D is TRBD2 (6 bases). CDR1 and CDR2 (germline): SGHTA, FQGTGA. The V end was cut by 2 bases, the J end by 4 bases, with 9 bases between. The CDR3 totals 14 residues. Written as DNA, the CDR3 is TGTGCCAGCAGCTTAGGGGGGACTTACAATGAGCAGTTCTTC. Its translation is CASSLGGTYNEQFF.

This chain links TRBV29-1 with TRBJ1-3; 10 bases fit TRBD1. J lost 3 bases, V lost 5 bases, and 4 bases had no gene match. This CDR3 has 14 residues. Germline-derived CDR1 and CDR2 are SQVTM and ANQGSEA. In DNA form, the CDR3 reads TGCAGCGTTTGGGACAGGGGAGATGGAAACACCATATATTTT. Amino acid sequence: CSVWDRGDGNTIYF. Based on the CDR3 plus reference TRBV29-1 and TRBJ1-3, the full variable domain is SAVISQKPSRDICQRGTSLTIQCQVDSQVTMMFWYRQQPGQSLTLIATANQGSEATYESGFVIDKFPISRPNLTFSTLTVSNMSPEDSSIYLCSVWDRGDGNTIYFGEGSWLTVV.

The chain recombines TRBV2 with TRBJ2-2; 9 positions agree with TRBD2. V gave up 8 bases and J gave up 6 bases; unmatched junction bases: 10. Germline V gives CDR1 SNHLY, CDR2 FYNNEI. This CDR3 is 15 amino acids long. For the CDR3, the DNA is TGTGCCAGCTCAACCGGGACTAGCTATGCCGGGGAGCTGTTTTTT. Translation: CASSTGTSYAGELFF.

The V gene is TRBV5-4, the J gene TRBJ1-1; a weak D match, TRBD1 (6 bases). The CDR3 has 15 residues. The ends were cut back, 6 bases at V and 4 bases at J, with 19 bases in the middle. CDR1 is SGHNT and CDR2 is YYREEE in the germline V gene (reference sequence). The CDR3 nucleotides are TGTGCCAGCAACCAAAACGGGGGCGGGGGCACTGAAGCTTTCTTT. Its protein is CASNQNGGGGTEAFF.

This clone has just a few counts. This sequence joins TRBV3-1 (or the pseudogene TRBV3-2) and TRBJ1-2; D gene unclear. The CDR3 runs 13 residues. The V gene lost 4 bases and the J gene lost 4 bases, with 10 bases spanning the gap. The germline V gene has CDR1 LGHDT and CDR2 YNNKEL (reference sequence). The chain's CDR3 is CASSLQSSYGYTF. CDR3 coding DNA: TGTGCCAGCAGCCTACAAAGTTCCTATGGCTACACCTTC.

The chain links TRBV6-5 to TRBJ1-2, with D possibly TRBD1 on 5 matching bases. This CDR3 is built from 13 residues. Germline CDR1 is MNHEY and CDR2 is SVGAGI. Trimming left V 8 bases short and J 7 bases short, with 17 bases between. For the CDR3, the DNA is TGTGCCAGCCAAGGGGCTTCCATGGGTGGCTACACCTTC. Translated, it gives CASQGASMGGYTF.

This rearrangement joins TRBV5-6 to TRBJ1-1, with TRBD1 identical over 9 bases. The J segment lost 4 bases and the V segment lost 7 bases, leaving 14 bases of the junction unmatched. The CDR3 covers 16 residues. Germline V CDR1 and CDR2: SGHDT, YYEEEE. The CDR3 region is CASLFGTGRYGTEAFF. CDR3 sequence (DNA): TGTGCCAGCCTCTTTGGGACAGGGAGGTACGGCACTGAAGCTTTCTTT.

This clone has just one count. This sequence joins TRBV5-1 and TRBJ2-5, with TRBD2 as a possible D gene (6 bases). This CDR3 spans 14 amino acids. Between the trimmed V and J ends, which lost 2 bases and 2 bases, there was a span of 10 bases. Germline values: CDR1 SGHRS, CDR2 YFSETQ. CDR3 in DNA: TGCGCCAGCAGCTTCCTCGCGGGGCAAGAGACCCAGTACTTC. Translation: CASSFLAGQETQYF.

The chain combines TRBV6-2 or TRBV6-3 with TRBJ2-7, with a weak D call TRBD2 (6 bases). Germline values: CDR1 MNHEY, CDR2 SVGEGT. V dropped 2 bases and J dropped 4 bases, with 15 bases sitting between them. The CDR3 length is 15 residues. The CDR3 sequence is CASSYPSGSRYEQYF. CDR3 DNA sequence: TGTGCCAGCAGTTACCCGAGCGGGTCTAGGTACGAGCAGTACTTC.

This chain uses TRBV2 with TRBJ2-1; D might be TRBD2 (5 bases). This CDR3 contains 13 residues. Trimming left V 4 bases short and J 6 bases short, with 10 bases between. Germline V gene data show CDR1 as SNHLY and CDR2 as FYNNEI. In DNA, the CDR3 is TGTGCCAGCAGTGTGAGGCTAGCCAATGAGCAGTTCTTC. Amino acids: CASSVRLANEQFF.

This chain joins TRBV4-3 and TRBJ2-5; 7 bases are shared with TRBD2. Germline loops: CDR1 LGHNA, CDR2 YSLEER. The CDR3 consists of 17 residues. V trimming: 0 bases; J trimming: 0 bases; junction bases outside the gene matches: 7. The CDR3 nucleotides are TGCGCCAGCAGCCAAGATGGTCCTAGCGGATACCAAGAGACCCAGTACTTC. Protein sequence: CASSQDGPSGYQETQYF.

This chain connects TRBV6-2 or TRBV6-3 to TRBJ2-7; TRBD1 matches at 7 bases. In germline, CDR1 is MNHEY, CDR2 SVGEGT. The V gene end was trimmed by 6 bases and the J gene end by 5 bases; junction bases not matched to a gene: 13. The CDR3 loop spans 15 amino acids. CDR3: CASSLPLTGSNEQYF. In DNA, the CDR3 is TGTGCCAGCAGCCTGCCCCTGACAGGGAGCAACGAGCAGTACTTC.

The genes are TRBV5-1 and TRBJ2-5, with D unclear. Germline CDR1 reads SGHRS; CDR2 reads YFSETQ. Trimming took 2 bases from V and 2 from J, leaving 7 bases between them. The CDR3 sequence is 13 residues long. The CDR3 region is CASSFNQQETQYF. CDR3 bases: TGCGCCAGCAGCTTCAATCAACAAGAGACCCAGTACTTC.

CDR3 in amino acids: CASSPGESVHGYTF. CDR3 sequence (DNA): TGCGCCAGCAGCCCGGGAGAAAGCGTACATGGCTACACCTTC. The rearrangement links TRBV5-1 to TRBJ1-2; D is undetermined. This CDR3 is built from 14 residues. V lost 4 bases, J lost 6 bases, and 16 bases lay in between. The germline V gene has CDR1 SGHRS and CDR2 YFSETQ.

This clone occurred once. This chain links TRBV29-1 with TRBJ2-2; weak D call: TRBD2 (6 bases). The CDR3 loop spans 15 amino acids. Germline-derived CDR1 and CDR2 are SQVTM and ANQGSEA. The V end lost 3 bases, the J end lost 6 bases, and 17 bases lay between the germline ends. CDR3 sequence: CSVELSGRFAGELFF. The DNA for the CDR3 is TGCAGCGTTGAGCTGTCGGGGAGGTTCGCCGGGGAGCTGTTTTTT.

The J gene is TRBJ2-5, the V gene TRBV4-1, with D perhaps matching TRBD2 (6 bases). CDR3 length: 16 amino acids. Trimming left V 4 bases short and J 5 bases short, with 20 bases between. Germline V gene data show CDR1 as MGHRA and CDR2 as YSYEKL. The CDR3, as DNA: TGCGCCAGCAGCCCCGCACCCGGGTTGGCGGGGGAGACCCAGTACTTC. This translates into CASSPAPGLAGETQYF.

The chain recombines TRBV14 with TRBJ1-1, with D possibly TRBD1 on 6 matching bases. Germline values: CDR1 SGHDN, CDR2 FVKESK. The V end lost 4 bases, the J end lost 1 base, and 7 bases lay between the germline ends. CDR3 length: 13 amino acids. The CDR3 sequence: CASSLTGNTEAFF. CDR3 DNA sequence: TGTGCCAGCAGCCTGACAGGGAACACTGAAGCTTTCTTT.

V gene TRBV5-3 combines with J gene TRBJ2-1; 11 nucleotides line up with TRBD2. TRBV5-3 is an ORF for which the function is uncertain. V dropped 3 bases and J dropped 4; count of bases not matched to a gene: 6. The CDR3 has 16 residues. CDR3 protein: CARSSGLAGGYNEQFF. The CDR3 DNA sequence: TGTGCCAGAAGCTCGGGGCTAGCGGGGGGTTACAATGAGCAGTTCTTC.

V and J are TRBV6-5 and TRBJ2-7; D may be TRBD1 (6 bases). The V gene's germline CDR1 is MNHEY and CDR2 SVGAGI. V dropped 6 bases and J dropped 2 bases, with 14 bases sitting between them. The CDR3 totals 14 residues. CDR3 nucleotides: TGTGCCAGCAGGGAGGACAGTTATACCTACGAGCAGTACTTC. Translated: CASREDSYTYEQYF.

The chain employs TRBV3-1 (or the pseudogene TRBV3-2) and TRBJ1-2; the match to TRBD1 covers 10 bases. This CDR3 contains 15 residues. CDR1 and CDR2 (germline): LGHDT, YNNKEL (reference sequence). The ends lost 5 bases at V and 8 bases at J; junction bases unmatched: 11. CDR3 bases: TGTGCCAGCAGCTCTCGGGACAGGGGTTTTGGAGGCTACACCTTC. This codes for CASSSRDRGFGGYTF.

The rearrangement links TRBV19 to TRBJ2-1; D gene unclear. In germline, CDR1 is LNHDA, CDR2 SQIVND (reference sequence). Deletions cut 5 bases from V and 1 base from J, with 3 bases between. This CDR3 is built from 12 residues. This chain's CDR3 is CASSLSYNEQFF. Written as DNA, the CDR3 is TGTGCCAGTAGTTTATCCTACAATGAGCAGTTCTTC. The full variable domain, with the rest looked up from reference TRBV19 and TRBJ2-1, is DGGITQSPKYLFRKEGQNVTLSCEQNLNHDAMYWYRQDPGQGLRLIYYSQIVNDFQKGDIAEGYSVSREKKESFPLTVTSAQKNPTAFYLCASSLSYNEQFFGPGTRLTVL.

V is TRBV9 and J is TRBJ1-4; 7 nucleotides match TRBD1. V shed 3 bases and J 2 bases; nucleotides not matched to a gene: 4. CDR1 and CDR2 from the germline V gene are SGDLS and YYNGEE. CDR3 length equals 15 residues. The CDR3 bases are TGTGCCAGCAGCGCCCAGACAGGGACTAATGAAAAACTGTTTTTT. Protein product: CASSAQTGTNEKLFF.